This is a list of T cell receptor beta chains from one sample in a study of cytomegalovirus exposure and HLA in healthy donors. Assay used: immunoSEQ multiplex PCR; TCRdb lists only in-frame clones, some missing. This sample carries over 80,000 clones, 76% of them seen once, and the ten largest clones take approximately 3%. The material sequenced was PBMCs. The receptors were sampled from a man aged 35-49 years in good health and CMV-seronegative. Each CDR3 is given with its conserved first and last residue. A D gene is named only where the DNA matches it firmly.

J | V | D | length | CDR3 | DNA
TRBJ1-2 | TRBV6-5 | TRBD1 | 13 | CASRDRVHYGYTF | TGTGCCAGCAGGGACAGGGTTCACTATGGCTACACCTTC
TRBJ1-6 | TRBV7-6 | TRBD1 | 18 | CASSPTGRGPSEGSPLHF | TGTGCCAGCAGCCCGACAGGCAGGGGGCCCAGTGAGGGATCACCCCTCCACTTT
TRBJ1-3 | TRBV4-3 | NA | 17 | CASSHEPQGVSGNTIYF | TGCGCCAGCAGCCACGAGCCCCAGGGCGTCTCTGGAAACACCATATATTTT
TRBJ2-7 | TRBV7-9 | TRBD1 | 13 | CASSPGQVYEQYF | TGTGCCAGCAGCCCGGGACAGGTTTACGAGCAGTACTTC
TRBJ2-7 | TRBV19 | NA | 16 | CASSITQGRKTNEQYF | TGTGCCAGTAGTATAACCCAGGGGCGGAAAACCAACGAGCAGTACTTC
TRBJ1-1 | TRBV5-1 | NA | 13 | CASSSRGNTEAFF | TGCGCCAGCAGCTCACGCGGGAACACTGAAGCTTTCTTT
TRBJ2-5 | TRBV5-6 | TRBD1 | 14 | CASRFGTGQETQYF | TGTGCCAGCAGATTTGGGACAGGACAAGAGACCCAGTACTTC
TRBJ2-7 | TRBV7-2 | TRBD2 | 14 | CASSRGLAAYEQYF | TGTGCCAGCAGCCGAGGACTAGCGGCCTACGAGCAGTACTTC
TRBJ1-2 | TRBV6-5 | NA | 13 | CASSYASFDSYTF | TGTGCCAGCAGTTACGCGAGTTTTGACAGCTACACCTTC
TRBJ2-5 | TRBV4-1 | TRBD1 | 16 | CASSQPTGKKAETQYF | TGCGCCAGCAGCCAACCGACAGGGAAAAAAGCAGAGACCCAGTACTTC
TRBJ1-2 | TRBV9 | NA | 16 | CASSLTNAGENYGYTF | TGTGCCAGCAGCCTTACTAATGCGGGGGAGAACTATGGCTACACCTTC
TRBJ2-1 | TRBV7-2 | TRBD2 | 12 | CASSLERGPEFF | TGTGCCAGCAGCTTGGAGCGGGGGCCAGAGTTCTTC
TRBJ1-2 | TRBV5-4 | NA | 15 | CASSEGDTGYYGYTF | TGTGCCAGCAGCGAGGGGGACACGGGGTACTATGGCTACACCTTC